The 32 T cell receptor beta chains reported below all come from one sample, sequenced in a study of tumor-infiltrating lymphocytes in localized non-small cell lung cancer (dated by TCRdb to about 2021). The library was obtained by the immunoSEQ multiplex PCR assay. The immuneACCESS repertoire file appears here via TCRdb, limited to in-frame rearrangements. These files lack a portion of the clones; in checked studies, under half of the deficit traces to unresolved V genes, and the cause of the others is not known. The sample table contains 9,500 to 14,000 clones; only one count was recorded for 65% to 85% of them. The ten largest account for approximately 8.4% of the sample. Sequences were obtained from lung tumor tissue. The origin of the receptors is a human donor with non-small cell lung cancer.

The chain combines TRBV28 with TRBJ2-1, with 11 nucleotides matching TRBD2. Germline CDR1 reads MDHEN; CDR2 reads SYDVKM. Losses at the gene ends were 4 bases for V and 7 bases for J; bases not matched to a gene: 6. The CDR3 runs 15 residues. In nucleotides, the CDR3 is TGTGCCAGCAGTTCCCTAGCGGGAGGAATGAATGAGCAGTTCTTC. The encoded protein is CASSSLAGGMNEQFF. Variable domain in full (rest from reference TRBV28 and TRBJ2-1): DVKVTQSSRYLVKRTGEKVFLECVQDMDHENMFWYRQDPGLGLRLIYFSYDVKMKEKGDIPEGYSVSREKKERFSLILESASTNQTSMYLCASSSLAGGMNEQFFGPGTRLTVL.

V and J are TRBV5-4 and TRBJ2-5; D is perhaps TRBD2 (5 bases). This CDR3 comprises 15 residues. Trimming cost V 3 bases and J 2 bases, with 14 bases left between them. CDR1 SGHNT and CDR2 YYREEE come from the germline V gene (reference sequence). The DNA of the CDR3 is TGTGCCAGCAGCTCACCCCGTGGACTGCAAGAGACCCAGTACTTC. It translates to CASSSPRGLQETQYF.

The V call is TRBV6-5, the J call TRBJ1-1, with 7 nucleotides matching TRBD1. Germline values: CDR1 MNHEY, CDR2 SVGAGI. The CDR3 runs to 14 residues. Trimming cost V 5 bases and J 5 bases; bases outside gene matches: 8. Written as DNA, the CDR3 is TGTGCCAGCAGTGAGACAGGGCGGTGGACTGAAGCTTTCTTT. Residues: CASSETGRWTEAFF.

This chain links TRBV10-3 with TRBJ2-7, with TRBD2 matching 12 bases. J gave up 6 bases and V 6 bases, and 3 bases lay outside the gene matches. CDR3 size: 13 residues. Germline-derived CDR1 and CDR2 are ENHRY and SYGVKD. The CDR3 spells CAIRGLAGSEQYF. The CDR3 coding sequence is TGTGCCATCAGGGGACTAGCGGGTTCCGAGCAGTACTTC.

This chain links TRBV30 with TRBJ1-2, with TRBD1 identical over 9 bases. CDR3 length: 13 residues. The V segment lost 2 bases and the J segment 4 bases; nucleotides outside the gene matches: 2. CDR1 is GTSNPN, CDR2 SVGIG, per germline (reference sequence). DNA for the CDR3: TGTGCCTGGAGTACAGGGGGCCCCTATGGCTACACCTTC. This encodes CAWSTGGPYGYTF.

The chain carries TRBV10-1 and TRBJ2-7; the match to TRBD1 covers 8 bases. The CDR3 has 15 amino acids. Trimming at V came to 3 bases and at J to 2 bases, leaving 6 bases not matched to a gene. The germline V gene encodes CDR1 WNHNN and CDR2 SYGVQD (reference sequence). DNA for the CDR3: TGCGCCAGCAGTGATACCGGACAGGGCCCCTACGAGCAGTACTTC. The encoded protein is CASSDTGQGPYEQYF.

The rearrangement joins TRBV11-3 to TRBJ2-2, with 8 bases aligning to TRBD1. CDR1 SGHNT and CDR2 YENEEA come from the germline V gene. The CDR3 covers 15 residues. V lost 4 bases to trimming and J lost 5 bases; unmatched junction nucleotides: 6. Here the CDR3 DNA reads TGTGCCAGCAGCTCGACAGGGGTCGGAACCGGGGAGCTGTTTTTT. Its translation is CASSSTGVGTGELFF.

This chain connects TRBV4-1 to TRBJ1-1; TRBD1 might be the D (5 bases). Germline CDR1 MGHRA, CDR2 YSYEKL. The CDR3 totals 13 residues. Between the trimmed V and J ends, which lost 0 bases and 11 bases, there was a span of 13 bases. In DNA, the CDR3 is TGCGCCAGCAGCCAAGATCCGGCAGGGAGGGCTTTCTTT. This translates into CASSQDPAGRAFF.

V and J are TRBV11-2 and TRBJ1-2, with 9 bases aligning to TRBD1. V was clipped by 4 bases and J by 5 bases; unmatched bases: 5. This CDR3 is 14 amino acids long. CDR1 and CDR2 from the germline V gene are SGHAT and FQNNGV. The CDR3 DNA reads TGTGCCAGCAGCTCAGACAGGGGGACTTATGGCTACACCTTC. This sequence encodes CASSSDRGTYGYTF.

The chain is built from TRBV18 and TRBJ1-5; TRBD1 matches at 8 bases. V gave up 3 bases and J gave up 0 bases; unmatched junction bases: 7. The germline V gene has CDR1 KGHSH and CDR2 LQKENI. There are 17 residues in the CDR3. CDR3 in amino acids: CASSPGQGGYSNQPQHF. The CDR3 bases are TGTGCCAGCTCACCTGGACAGGGCGGGTATAGCAATCAGCCCCAGCATTTT.

The chain links TRBV7-7 to TRBJ2-5; maybe TRBD2 (6 bases). This CDR3 has 16 amino acids. The germline V and J ends were trimmed by 2 bases and 1 base, with 14 bases remaining between them. In germline, CDR1 is SSHAT, CDR2 FNYEAQ (reference sequence). In DNA, the CDR3 is TGTGCCAGCAGCTTAAATAGCCCGGGACTCCAAGAGACCCAGTACTTC. This encodes CASSLNSPGLQETQYF.

V and J are TRBV9 and TRBJ2-5, with TRBD1 matching 9 bases. The J segment lost 4 bases and the V segment lost 4 bases, leaving 5 bases of the junction unmatched. The CDR3 sequence is 14 residues long. CDR1 and CDR2 (germline): SGDLS, YYNGEE. The CDR3 DNA reads as TGTGCCAGCAGCCGGACAGGGGCGAGAGAGACCCAGTACTTC. Translation gives CASSRTGARETQYF.

The chain joins TRBV9 to TRBJ2-7; D is uncertain. V dropped 4 bases and J dropped 4 bases, with 12 bases sitting between them. Germline assignment: CDR1 SGDLS and CDR2 YYNGEE. CDR3 length: 13 amino acids. CDR3: CASSTQPSYEQYF. The CDR3 DNA reads TGTGCCAGCAGCACCCAACCATCTTACGAGCAGTACTTC.

The rearrangement uses TRBV5-1 and TRBJ2-7; possibly TRBD1 for D (6 bases). Germline CDR1 and CDR2: SGHRS and YFSETQ. The CDR3 runs to 12 residues. V lost 5 bases to trimming and J lost 4 bases, with 10 bases between them. The CDR3 DNA reads TGCGCCAGCAGTTGGGACAAATACGAGCAGTACTTC. This translates into CASSWDKYEQYF.

The chain links TRBV7-9 to TRBJ1-2; 7 positions match TRBD1. From germline, CDR1 is SEHNR and CDR2 FQNEAQ (reference sequence). The CDR3 totals 13 residues. Unmatched junction bases numbered 1, after V lost 4 bases and J lost 2 bases. The chain's CDR3 is CASSSGQNYGYTF. The DNA of the CDR3 is TGTGCCAGCAGCTCGGGACAGAACTATGGCTACACCTTC.

The chain joins TRBV2 to TRBJ2-3; 8 positions agree with TRBD2. V was clipped by 5 bases and J by 2 bases; unmatched bases: 9. CDR1 and CDR2 (germline): SNHLY, FYNNEI. The CDR3 contains 16 residues. The CDR3 sequence: CASSSLRGEFTDTQYF. The CDR3 region has the DNA TGTGCCAGCAGTTCGCTGCGGGGGGAGTTCACAGATACGCAGTATTTT.

By sample share, this clone is large. The rearrangement joins TRBV19 to TRBJ1-5, with no clear D. There are 14 residues in the CDR3. CDR1 is LNHDA, CDR2 SQIVND, per germline (reference sequence). The ends were cut back, 6 bases at V and 2 bases at J, with 11 bases in the middle. The CDR3 DNA reads TGTGCCAGTAGCCCGCGGAAGCGCAATCAGCCCCAGCATTTT. It specifies CASSPRKRNQPQHF.

The chain couples TRBV18 to TRBJ1-5, with D perhaps matching TRBD1 (5 bases). The CDR3 spans 14 residues. V was cut by 2 bases and J by 7 bases, with 12 bases left in between. The germline CDR1 and CDR2 sequences are KGHSH and LQKENI. CDR3 loop: CASSPLGGAQPQHF. For the CDR3, the DNA is TGTGCCAGCTCACCATTAGGTGGGGCCCAGCCCCAGCATTTT.

This chain uses TRBV7-6 with TRBJ1-1, with 8 bases aligning to TRBD1. This CDR3 contains 16 residues. CDR1 and CDR2 (germline): SGHVS, FNYEAQ. Trimming removed 1 base from V and 0 bases from J; junction bases left unmatched: 4. The CDR3 sequence: CASSLVAGGLNTEAFF. The CDR3 region has the DNA TGTGCCAGCAGCTTAGTGGCAGGGGGCTTGAACACTGAAGCTTTCTTT.

The V gene is TRBV9, the J gene TRBJ2-5; tentative D call: TRBD2 (6 bases). Germline V gives CDR1 SGDLS, CDR2 YYNGEE. The CDR3 loop spans 17 amino acids. V was shortened by 4 bases and J by 4 bases, with 23 bases between the two germline ends. CDR3 residues: CASSRPSGSRSLETQYF. In DNA form, the CDR3 reads TGTGCCAGCAGCCGACCCTCCGGGAGCCGCAGCTTAGAGACCCAGTACTTC. Drawing the rest from reference TRBV9 and TRBJ2-5, the complete variable domain is DSGVTQTPKHLITATGQRVTLRCSPRSGDLSVYWYQQSLDQGLQFLIQYYNGEERAKGNILERFSAQQFPDLHSELNLSSLELGDSALYFCASSRPSGSRSLETQYFGPGTRLLVL.

This clone appeared a single time. V and J are TRBV6-1 and TRBJ1-1; 7 bases align to TRBD1. Germline-derived CDR1 and CDR2 are MNHNS and SASEGT. CDR3 length: 13 residues. The V and J ends lost 7 bases and 4 bases, in that order; junction bases with no gene match: 6. CDR3 sequence reads: CASKQGVFTEAFF. The CDR3 nucleotides read TGTGCCAGCAAGCAGGGGGTGTTCACTGAAGCTTTCTTT.

The V and J genes are TRBV5-1 and TRBJ2-3; no clear D gene. Germline assignment: CDR1 SGHRS and CDR2 YFSETQ. V lost 1 base and J 11 bases, leaving 14 bases between the germline ends. This CDR3 comprises 13 residues. CDR3 loop: CASSLRVGSEQYF. CDR3 nucleotide sequence: TGCGCCAGCAGCTTGAGGGTGGGATCGGAGCAGTATTTT. The whole variable domain, remainder taken from reference TRBV5-1 and TRBJ2-3, is KAGVTQTPRYLIKTRGQQVTLSCSPISGHRSVSWYQQTPGQGLQFLFEYFSETQRNKGNFPGRFSGRQFSNSRSEMNVSTLELGDSALYLCASSLRVGSEQYFGPGTRLTVL.

The J gene is TRBJ2-7, the V gene TRBV7-9, with D possibly TRBD2 on 5 matching bases. This CDR3 is 13 amino acids long. Germline V gene sequence: CDR1 SEHNR, CDR2 FQNEAQ (reference sequence). Trimming took off 5 bases at V and 7 bases at J, with 15 bases between the two ends. Here the CDR3 reads CASSPGFEREQYF. CDR3 bases: TGTGCCAGCAGCCCCGGATTTGAGCGGGAGCAGTACTTC.

This clone occurred a few times. This rearrangement joins TRBV6-5 to TRBJ2-7; D is possibly TRBD1 or TRBD2 (5 bases each). CDR1 MNHEY and CDR2 SVGAGI come from the germline V gene. This CDR3 spans 15 amino acids. Trimming took off 3 bases at V and 6 bases at J, with 18 bases between the two ends. CDR3 DNA: TGTGCCAGCAGTTATTCGGGACCCCTTGGACGCGAGCAGTACTTC. Encoded protein: CASSYSGPLGREQYF.

This rearrangement joins TRBV30 to TRBJ2-5; D gene uncertain. The germline V and J ends were trimmed by 2 bases and 5 bases, with 6 bases remaining between them. This CDR3 spans 11 amino acids. CDR1 GTSNPN and CDR2 SVGIG come from the germline V gene (reference sequence). Here the CDR3 DNA reads TGTGCCTGGAGTTTAGGGGAGACCCAGTACTTC. Translating it yields CAWSLGETQYF. The whole variable domain, filled in from reference TRBV30 and TRBJ2-5, reads SQTIHQWPATLVQPVGSPLSLECTVEGTSNPNLYWYRQAAGRGLQLLFYSVGIGQISSEVPQNLSASRPQDRQFILSSKKLLLSDSGFYLCAWSLGETQYFGPGTRLLVL.

This sequence joins TRBV7-6 and TRBJ2-3; D not resolved. Germline CDR1 SGHVS, CDR2 FNYEAQ. The ends were cut back, 5 bases at V and 5 bases at J, with 17 bases in the middle. The CDR3 has 15 amino acids. Here the CDR3 DNA reads TGTGCCAGCAGCCCCCAGGCAAGGGCCCAAGATACGCAGTATTTT. Translation: CASSPQARAQDTQYF.

J is TRBJ1-1 and V is TRBV27; D ambiguous. CDR3 length: 14 residues. CDR1 is MNHEY, CDR2 SMNVEV, per germline (reference sequence). V lost 1 base and J lost 1, with 7 bases in between. The CDR3 DNA reads as TGTGCCAGCAGTTTATTTGGCCAGAACACTGAAGCTTTCTTT. This gives the protein CASSLFGQNTEAFF.

This sequence joins TRBV25-1 and TRBJ1-2; a possible D gene is TRBD1 (6 bases). The V end lost 2 bases, the J end lost 8 bases, and 15 bases lay between the germline ends. Germline V lookup: CDR1 MGHDK, CDR2 SYGVNS. This CDR3 is 14 amino acids long. The CDR3 protein is CASSEGGLRDGYTF. The CDR3 DNA follows: TGTGCCAGCAGTGAAGGGGGCCTCCGAGACGGCTACACCTTC.

The gene calls are TRBV28 and TRBJ2-4; a weak D match, TRBD1 (5 bases). Trimming pared 3 bases from V and 2 bases from J, leaving 14 bases between. This CDR3 region has 16 residues. Looked up from germline, CDR1 is MDHEN and CDR2 is SYDVKM. The CDR3 DNA sequence: TGTGCCAGCAGTTTTTTGGGGCAACCAACCAAAAACATTCAGTACTTC. Translated, it gives CASSFLGQPTKNIQYF.

The V gene is TRBV7-2, the J gene TRBJ2-7, with D unclear. There are 13 residues in the CDR3. The germline CDR1 and CDR2 sequences are SGHTA and FQGNSA. V lost 0 bases and J 9 bases, leaving 12 bases between the germline ends. CDR3 coding DNA: TGTGCCAGCAGCTTAGCGGTGGAGCTAGGGCAGTACTTC. This sequence encodes CASSLAVELGQYF.

V is TRBV6-1 and J is TRBJ1-5; TRBD1 agrees at 10 bases. Unmatched junction bases numbered 4, after V lost 2 bases and J lost 6 bases. The CDR3 runs to 15 residues. CDR1 is MNHNS and CDR2 is SASEGT in the germline V gene. CDR3: CASSERQGAGQPQHF. CDR3 nucleotide sequence: TGTGCCAGCAGTGAAAGACAGGGGGCAGGTCAGCCCCAGCATTTT.

J is TRBJ2-3 and V is TRBV30; D ambiguous. Per germline, CDR1 GTSNPN and CDR2 SVGIG (reference sequence). The length of the CDR3 is 13 residues. V shed 3 bases and J shed 3 bases, with 10 bases lying between them. The CDR3 reads CAWSPSETDTQYF. CDR3 coding DNA: TGTGCCTGGAGCCCGTCAGAAACAGATACGCAGTATTTT.